The 22 T cell receptor beta chains presented below share a single source sample, sequenced in a study of T cell clones after liver transplantation. Measured with immunoSEQ multiplex PCR; TCRdb has only the in-frame clones, and not every one. The sample lists 75,000 to 100,000 clones; roughly 80% were seen once. The sequenced sample was CD4+ T cells from blood, obtained 46 months after liver transplant. The receptors here all came from a human patient who received a liver transplant. A subset of T cells may come from the graft donor.

The V and J genes are TRBV5-4 and TRBJ1-2; TRBD1 matches 7 bases. Germline V gene data show CDR1 as SGHNT and CDR2 as YYREEE (reference sequence). The V gene end was trimmed by 4 bases and the J gene end by 2 bases; junction bases not matched to a gene: 2. This CDR3 is built from 13 residues. DNA for the CDR3: TGTGCCAGCAGCCGGGACAGAAACTATGGCTACACCTTC. Protein product: CASSRDRNYGYTF.

The rearrangement uses TRBV2 and TRBJ1-2; the match to TRBD1 covers 7 bases. The length of the CDR3 is 12 residues. CDR1 and CDR2 (germline): SNHLY, FYNNEI. Trimming removed 8 bases from V and 5 bases from J; junction bases left unmatched: 5. CDR3 in amino acids: CASGQGGYGYTF. In nucleotides, the CDR3 is TGTGCCAGCGGGCAGGGGGGATATGGCTACACCTTC.

The CDR3 DNA is TGTGCCAGCAGCCCACGGGAGACCCAGTACTTC. Translating gives CASSPRETQYF. J is TRBJ2-5 and V is TRBV7-8; D not certain. V gave up 5 bases and J gave up 5 bases, with 6 bases separating them. The CDR3 runs to 11 residues. The germline CDR1 and CDR2 sequences are SGHVS and FQNEAQ.

This clone was counted a few times. For the CDR3, the DNA is TGTGCCAGCAGCGAACTGACAGGGTTAATAGGCTACACCTTC. It translates to CASSELTGLIGYTF. The chain links TRBV6-1 to TRBJ1-2; TRBD1 agrees at 7 bases. The CDR3 has 14 amino acids. The germline V gene has CDR1 MNHNS and CDR2 SASEGT. J lost 8 bases, V lost 6 bases, and 12 bases had no gene match.

The chain is built from TRBV5-1 and TRBJ2-4; D is possibly TRBD1 (7 bases). The germline gives CDR1 SGHRS, CDR2 YFSETQ. This CDR3 is built from 16 residues. Trimming stripped 0 bases from V and 3 bases from J, with 13 bases between. CDR3 coding DNA: TGCGCCAGCAGCTTGGTAAGGGGGGACAGCAAAAACATTCAGTACTTC. The encoded protein is CASSLVRGDSKNIQYF.

The V gene is TRBV11-2, the J gene TRBJ1-4, with a tentative D call TRBD1 (5 bases). Deletions cut 5 bases from V and 8 bases from J, with 12 bases between. The CDR3 has 13 amino acids. CDR1 is SGHAT and CDR2 is FQNNGV in the germline V gene. The CDR3 reads CASSPLWGEKLFF. CDR3 bases: TGTGCCAGCAGCCCCCTATGGGGGGAAAAACTGTTTTTT.

The chain couples TRBV5-1 to TRBJ1-1; D is unresolved. CDR1 and CDR2 from the germline V gene are SGHRS and YFSETQ. Trimming shortened V by 6 bases and J by 1 base, and 7 bases separated the two germline ends. This CDR3 has 12 residues. CDR3 region: CASKRPNTEAFF. CDR3 coding DNA: TGCGCCAGCAAAAGGCCGAACACTGAAGCTTTCTTT. Variable domain in full (rest from reference TRBV5-1 and TRBJ1-1): KAGVTQTPRYLIKTRGQQVTLSCSPISGHRSVSWYQQTPGQGLQFLFEYFSETQRNKGNFPGRFSGRQFSNSRSEMNVSTLELGDSALYLCASKRPNTEAFFGQGTRLTVV.

This chain's CDR3 is CASSRTGVVGEKLFF. The DNA for the CDR3 is TGCGCCAGCAGCCGCACAGGGGTCGTCGGTGAAAAACTGTTTTTT. This rearrangement joins TRBV4-1 to TRBJ1-4; 7 bases agree with TRBD1. Per germline, CDR1 MGHRA and CDR2 YSYEKL. This CDR3 region has 15 residues. The J segment lost 7 bases and the V segment lost 4 bases, leaving 9 bases of the junction unmatched.

The CDR3 DNA is TGTGCCAGCAGCCGCCCGGGACGGACACTTGCCTACGAGCAGTACTTC. Translation: CASSRPGRTLAYEQYF. V usage is TRBV11-2 and J usage is TRBJ2-7, with D possibly being TRBD1 or TRBD2 (5 bases each). The CDR3 has 16 residues. The germline V gene encodes CDR1 SGHAT and CDR2 FQNNGV. V lost 5 bases and J lost 2, with 19 bases in between.

V is TRBV9 and J is TRBJ2-6; D is unclear. The CDR3 extends over 14 amino acids. V dropped 4 bases and J dropped 0 bases, with 5 bases sitting between them. Germline V gene data show CDR1 as SGDLS and CDR2 as YYNGEE. The CDR3 loop reads CASSLISGANVLTF. CDR3 nucleotide sequence: TGTGCCAGCAGCCTCATCTCTGGGGCCAACGTCCTGACTTTC.

The J gene is TRBJ1-2, the V gene TRBV28; 9 bases line up with TRBD1. Germline V gene lookup returns CDR1 MDHEN and CDR2 SYDVKM. This CDR3 comprises 15 residues. Losses at the gene ends were 6 bases for V and 5 bases for J; bases not matched to a gene: 10. CDR3 coding DNA: TGTGCCAGCAGCCTCCGGGACAGGGATTCTTATGGCTACACCTTC. This sequence encodes CASSLRDRDSYGYTF.

This clone was observed a handful of times. The chain joins TRBV27 to TRBJ2-3; D uncertain. The length of the CDR3 is 13 residues. The V gene lost 5 bases and the J gene lost 0 bases, with 6 bases spanning the gap. Germline assignment: CDR1 MNHEY and CDR2 SMNVEV (reference sequence). For the CDR3, the DNA is TGTGCCAGCAGTGGGAAAAGCACAGATACGCAGTATTTT. Amino acids: CASSGKSTDTQYF.

This rearrangement joins TRBV5-1 to TRBJ2-1, with unresolved D. CDR1 and CDR2 (germline): SGHRS, YFSETQ. The CDR3 has 12 residues. Deletions cut 4 bases from V and 9 bases from J, with 11 bases between. The CDR3 DNA is TGCGCCAGCAGCGCAGTAGTGGGTGAGCAGTTCTTC. Translation gives CASSAVVGEQFF.

In nucleotides, the CDR3 is TGTGCCTGGAGTGTAGATAACATCCGTTGGGGCACCATATATTTT. As protein: CAWSVDNIRWGTIYF. This chain links TRBV30 with TRBJ1-3; no reliable D call. The CDR3 has 15 amino acids. Deletions cut 0 bases from V and 9 bases from J, with 18 bases between. Germline assignment: CDR1 GTSNPN and CDR2 SVGIG (reference sequence).

This rearrangement joins TRBV29-1 to TRBJ2-3; TRBD2 might be the D (6 bases). V lost 3 bases to trimming and J lost 3 bases, with 10 bases between them. In germline, CDR1 is SQVTM, CDR2 ANQGSEA. CDR3 length equals 13 residues. The CDR3 loop reads CSVDGGSTDTQYF. CDR3 DNA sequence: TGCAGCGTTGATGGGGGGTCGACAGATACGCAGTATTTT.

This clone has only one observation. The chain has TRBV2 and TRBJ2-5; D unresolved. Germline loops: CDR1 SNHLY, CDR2 FYNNEI. The length of the CDR3 is 13 residues. Trimming left V 1 base short and J 5 bases short, with 8 bases between. CDR3 sequence: CASSEEKVETQYF. CDR3 nucleotide sequence: TGTGCCAGCAGTGAAGAAAAGGTGGAGACCCAGTACTTC. Full variable domain (missing parts from reference TRBV2 and TRBJ2-5): EPEVTQTPSHQVTQMGQEVILRCVPISNHLYFYWYRQILGQKVEFLVSFYNNEISEKSEIFDDQFSVERPDGSNFTLKIRSTKLEDSAMYFCASSEEKVETQYFGPGTRLLVL.

V is TRBV5-1 and J is TRBJ2-7; perhaps TRBD1 as D (5 bases). From germline, CDR1 is SGHRS and CDR2 YFSETQ. The CDR3 spans 15 residues. The V end lost 0 bases, the J end lost 6 bases, and 16 bases lay between the germline ends. CDR3 nucleotides: TGCGCCAGCAGCTTGGCGGCAGGGATATGGGGCGAGCAGTACTTC. Protein: CASSLAAGIWGEQYF.

CDR3 amino acids: CASSLMMKTQYF. For the CDR3, the DNA is TGTGCCAGCAGCTTAATGATGAAGACCCAGTACTTC. The chain uses TRBV7-3 and TRBJ2-5; D ambiguous. The V end lost 1 base, the J end lost 6 bases, and 6 bases lay between the germline ends. This CDR3 is 12 amino acids long. From germline, CDR1 is SGHTA and CDR2 FQGTGA.

This rearrangement joins TRBV28 to TRBJ1-5, with 10 positions matching TRBD1. The CDR3 has 13 residues. Germline V gives CDR1 MDHEN, CDR2 SYDVKM. V lost 7 bases and J lost 5; bases outside the gene matches: 2. The CDR3 region is CASTDRGYQPQHF. Here the CDR3 DNA reads TGTGCCAGCACGGACAGGGGGTATCAGCCCCAGCATTTT.

The rearrangement uses TRBV7-2 and TRBJ2-7; TRBD2 aligns across 7 bases. J was trimmed by 4 bases and V by 4 bases; bases with no gene match: 10. The CDR3 covers 15 residues. Germline lookup yields CDR1 SGHTA and CDR2 FQGNSA. The CDR3 loop is CASSSGGSGAYEQYF. Here the CDR3 DNA reads TGTGCCAGCAGCTCCGGGGGGAGCGGGGCTTACGAGCAGTACTTC.

The chain couples TRBV7-2 to TRBJ2-1; 14 bases match TRBD2. This CDR3 has 16 residues. The germline V gene encodes CDR1 SGHTA and CDR2 FQGNSA. Trimming removed 5 bases from V and 10 bases from J; junction bases left unmatched: 10. DNA of the CDR3: TGTGCCAGCAGCCCGGGACTAGCGGGAGTGGGCGGCGAGCAGTTCTTC. Translation: CASSPGLAGVGGEQFF.

CDR3 residues: CASSYDGQGKYTIYF. The CDR3 DNA reads as TGTGCCAGCAGTTACGACGGGCAGGGAAAATACACCATATATTTT. The gene calls are TRBV6-6 and TRBJ1-3; D perhaps matches TRBD1 (5 bases). V lost 2 bases to trimming and J lost 8 bases, with 16 bases between them. CDR1 is MNHNY and CDR2 is SVGAGI in the germline V gene (reference sequence). The CDR3 has 15 amino acids.